The present TCR beta chain was sequenced within a study of T cell responses to AZD1222 COVID-19 vaccine. Points from the study as a whole: The sample set comprised mostly white British donors with more females, and clonal diversity was possibly underestimated.

Worth noting for this clone: What it recognizes is unknown.

Only in-frame clones appear in the TCRdb table, and some are missing; sequencing was by immunoSEQ multiplex PCR. This sample has about 76,000 clones; about 74% occur once, and the top ten carry about 26%. The ends lost 7 bases at V and 4 bases at J; junction bases unmatched: 5. The germline V gene encodes CDR1 MDHEN and CDR2 SYDVKM. This CDR3 spans 14 amino acids. The chain has TRBV28 and TRBJ2-1, with 9 bases lining up with TRBD2. Source: peripheral blood, taken 28 days after the second dose of the MenACWY control vaccine. The sequence derives from an adult who received the MenACWY meningococcal vaccine as a control. This chain's CDR3 is CASKPSGEYNEQFF. Here the CDR3 DNA reads TGTGCCAGCAAGCCTAGCGGGGAATACAATGAGCAGTTCTTC.